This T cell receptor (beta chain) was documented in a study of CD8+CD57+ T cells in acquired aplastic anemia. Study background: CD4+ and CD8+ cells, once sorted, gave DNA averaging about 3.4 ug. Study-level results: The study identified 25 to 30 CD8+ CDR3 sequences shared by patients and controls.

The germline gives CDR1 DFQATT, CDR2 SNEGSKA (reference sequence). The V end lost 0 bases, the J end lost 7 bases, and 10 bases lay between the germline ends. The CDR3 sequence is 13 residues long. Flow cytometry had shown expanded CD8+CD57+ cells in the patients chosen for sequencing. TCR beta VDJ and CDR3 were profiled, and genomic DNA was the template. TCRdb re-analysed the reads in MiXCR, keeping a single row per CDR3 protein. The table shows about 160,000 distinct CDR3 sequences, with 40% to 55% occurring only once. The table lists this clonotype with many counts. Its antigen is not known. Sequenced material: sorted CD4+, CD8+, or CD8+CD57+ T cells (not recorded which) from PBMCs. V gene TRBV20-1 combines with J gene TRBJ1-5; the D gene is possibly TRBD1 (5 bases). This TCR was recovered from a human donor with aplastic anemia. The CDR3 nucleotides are TGCAGTGCTAGAGATCCCCGGGGCCAGCCCCAGCATTTT. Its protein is CSARDPRGQPQHF.